This T cell receptor beta chain was identified during a study of CD8+CD57+ T cells in acquired aplastic anemia. At the level of the study: Average DNA yield from sorted CD4+ and CD8+ cells was about 3 ug. General observations from the study: Patients versus controls showed no significant CD8+ Simpson's diversity difference. Fewer than 35 sequences, all CD8+ CDR3, were shared between patients and controls.

Before being chosen for sequencing, patients had shown CD8+CD57+ cell expansion by flow cytometry. Each patient gave a blood sample that was collected before any therapy had been received. CDR3 and TCR beta VDJ profiling relied on a genomic DNA template. TCRdb re-analysed the reads in MiXCR, keeping a single row per CDR3 protein. This table has some 170,000 distinct CDR3 sequences, around 50% appearing once. The germline V gene has CDR1 LNHNV and CDR2 YYDKDF (reference sequence). This CDR3 is 15 amino acids long. A remark on this clonotype: Its antigen is currently unknown. A read error may produce the germline difference seen at one junction end.

The source is a human donor with aplastic anemia. Material: sorted CD4+, CD8+, or CD8+CD57+ T cells (not recorded which) from PBMCs. The chain is built from TRBV15 and TRBJ2-1; no definite D call. This CDR3 reads CAASRRANLDNEQFF. Here the CDR3 DNA reads TGTGCCGCCAGCAGACGCGCGAATTTGGACAATGAGCAGTTCTTC.